This TCR beta chain came from a study of response to subunit inactivated influenza vaccine. V shed 6 bases and J shed 1 base, with 17 bases lying between them. The CDR3 is 16 residues long. The V gene's germline CDR1 is MNHEY and CDR2 SVGEGT. A single record per CDR3 protein comes from TCRdb applying MiXCR to the RT-PCR reads. Here the sample spans approximately 700,000 distinct CDR3 sequences, around a sixth being singletons. Note on this clonotype: Its specificity is unknown.

Findings and limits, study-wide: The authors suggested that every seasonal influenza vaccination recruits few new T cells.

The TCR originated in a man over 45 who received an inactivated influenza vaccine. The sequencing here drew on PBMCs from blood, taken 12 days after vaccination. This chain connects TRBV6-2 or TRBV6-3 to TRBJ2-3, with a possible D match to TRBD2 (6 bases). This CDR3 is CASRSGPPLGTDTQYF. The CDR3 DNA sequence: TGTGCCAGCAGGAGCGGGCCTCCTCTAGGCACAGATACGCAGTATTTT.